Listed here is a single T cell receptor (beta chain). Its antigen remains unidentified. Vbeta (60) and Jbeta (13) primers were used in the PCR. The data were produced by immunoSEQ multiplex PCR, yet TCRdb's version contains in-frame clones alone and is incomplete. The sample shows around 130,000 clones, about 9.4% of them seen only once. The data derive from a study of cytomegalovirus exposure and HLA in healthy donors. The trim removed 2 bases at V and 7 bases at J, leaving 5 bases unmatched. The CDR3 totals 15 residues. Germline V gene lookup returns CDR1 KGHSH and CDR2 LQKENI. The study's findings and limits: The study labeled more than 150 TCR beta chains cytomegalovirus-associated. Earlier analysis yielded a pattern in which most TCR beta V segments were productive about 90% or about 30% of the time. Later, an analysis found that common viral pathogens appeared to be linked with several of the most significant clusters. In a later analysis, HLA-associated beta chains showed higher expansion and lower generation probabilities than comparable chains.

The material sequenced was PBMCs. The receptor was derived from a woman in her thirties or forties in good health and CMV-seropositive. The chain recombines TRBV18 with TRBJ1-6; 7 bases fit TRBD1. The CDR3 nucleotides read TGTGCCAGCTCACCAGCTGACAGGGCCAATTCACCCCTCCACTTT. Its translation: CASSPADRANSPLHF. Filled out from reference TRBV18 and TRBJ1-6, the complete variable domain reads NAGVMQNPRHLVRRRGQEARLRCSPMKGHSHVYWYRQLPEEGLKFMVYLQKENIIDESGMPKERFSAEFPKEGPSILRIQQVVRGDSAAYFCASSPADRANSPLHFGNGTRLTVT.